The 32 T cell receptor beta chains below come from one sample, sequenced in a study of shared clonotypes between healthy human individuals (dated by TCRdb to the early 2020s). Libraries were constructed by the immunoSEQ multiplex PCR assay. What TCRdb holds here is the immuneACCESS table cut down to in-frame rearrangements. Part of the clones is not present; checked against another copy, under half of the missing clones reflect an unresolved V gene, and the others are unexplained. This sample gives roughly 2.6 million clones in total; roughly nine tenths of them show up just once. In total, the top ten clones hold 0.11% to 0.15% of the sample. The sample was naive CD4+ T cells sorted from blood. The label giving this sample's cell subset or site can be read as: CD45RA+ positively selected. These receptors originate from a man younger than 30 in good health.

The V call is TRBV7-2, the J call TRBJ2-7; D is possibly TRBD1 (5 bases). This CDR3 is built from 15 residues. Trimming removed 0 bases at V and 2 bases at J, with 11 bases between. The V gene's germline CDR1 is SGHTA and CDR2 FQGNSA. The CDR3 DNA follows: TGTGCCAGCAGCTTAGCCTTACAGGACCCCTACGAGCAGTACTTC. Protein: CASSLALQDPYEQYF.

The genes are TRBV2 and TRBJ2-7, with 12 positions matching TRBD2. The CDR3 sequence is 15 residues long. The ends lost 9 bases at V and 0 bases at J; junction bases unmatched: 6. Germline assignment: CDR1 SNHLY and CDR2 FYNNEI. For the CDR3, the DNA is TGTGCCAGGACTAGCGGGGGCCGGAACTCCTACGAGCAGTACTTC. This gives the protein CARTSGGRNSYEQYF. The complete variable domain, with remaining parts taken from reference TRBV2 and TRBJ2-7, reads EPEVTQTPSHQVTQMGQEVILRCVPISNHLYFYWYRQILGQKVEFLVSFYNNEISEKSEIFDDQFSVERPDGSNFTLKIRSTKLEDSAMYFCARTSGGRNSYEQYFGPGTRLTVT.

This clone was counted a single time. The junction shows a germline mismatch at one end, possibly a read error. The chain combines TRBV10-2 with TRBJ1-4, with unresolved D. Per the germline V gene, CDR1 is WSHSY and CDR2 is SAAADI. This CDR3 is 12 amino acids long. CDR3: CASSPGMEILFF. CDR3 bases: TGCGCCAGCAGTCCGGGGATGGAAATACTGTTTTTT.

The chain combines TRBV9 with TRBJ1-6, with TRBD1 as a possible D gene (5 bases). The CDR3 is made up of 15 amino acids. Germline V gene data show CDR1 as SGDLS and CDR2 as YYNGEE. V lost 2 bases to trimming and J lost 2 bases, with 8 bases between them. The CDR3: CASSVSQAYNSPLHF. The CDR3, as DNA: TGTGCCAGCAGCGTCTCACAGGCCTATAATTCACCCCTCCACTTT. Looking up the rest from reference TRBV9 and TRBJ1-6 gives the full variable domain: DSGVTQTPKHLITATGQRVTLRCSPRSGDLSVYWYQQSLDQGLQFLIQYYNGEERAKGNILERFSAQQFPDLHSELNLSSLELGDSALYFCASSVSQAYNSPLHFGNGTRLTVT.

This rearrangement joins TRBV5-1 to TRBJ1-1, with 8 bases that match TRBD1. Germline values: CDR1 SGHRS, CDR2 YFSETQ. This CDR3 comprises 15 residues. With V trimmed by 3 bases and J by 0 bases, 4 bases remained unmatched. The CDR3, as DNA: TGCGCCAGCAGCTGGTGGACAGGGATGAACACTGAAGCTTTCTTT. It codes for CASSWWTGMNTEAFF. The full variable domain, in which reference TRBV5-1 and TRBJ1-1 provide the parts outside the CDR3, is KAGVTQTPRYLIKTRGQQVTLSCSPISGHRSVSWYQQTPGQGLQFLFEYFSETQRNKGNFPGRFSGRQFSNSRSEMNVSTLELGDSALYLCASSWWTGMNTEAFFGQGTRLTVV.

As regards this clone: Other DNA variants within this sample encode the same CDR3. V and J are TRBV11-3 and TRBJ2-2; D gene ambiguous. The germline V gene encodes CDR1 SGHNT and CDR2 YENEEA. V lost 6 bases and J 5 bases, leaving 4 bases between the germline ends. The CDR3 consists of 11 residues. Here the CDR3 DNA reads TGTGCCAGCAGAGATACCGGGGAGCTGTTTTTT. It yields the protein CASRDTGELFF.

This rearrangement joins TRBV2 to TRBJ2-1, with unresolved D. The CDR3 has 11 residues. Trimming removed 8 bases at V and 4 bases at J, with 6 bases between. Germline-derived CDR1 and CDR2 are SNHLY and FYNNEI. The CDR3 DNA is TGTGCCAGCCAGAGATACAATGAGCAGTTCTTC. This sequence encodes CASQRYNEQFF.

The chain employs TRBV2 and TRBJ2-5, with D unclear. This CDR3 comprises 13 residues. The germline CDR1 and CDR2 sequences are SNHLY and FYNNEI. V was clipped by 8 bases and J by 5 bases, with 15 bases between them. The CDR3 reads CASYQRRSETQYF. DNA of the CDR3: TGTGCCAGCTACCAGAGGCGAAGTGAGACCCAGTACTTC.

The chain joins TRBV29-1 to TRBJ2-3; 10 nucleotides agree with TRBD2. CDR1 is SQVTM, CDR2 ANQGSEA, per germline. Unmatched junction bases numbered 9, after V lost 5 bases and J lost 4 bases. The CDR3 totals 15 residues. The CDR3 sequence is CSVRGSGRAPDTQYF. CDR3 DNA: TGCAGCGTTAGGGGGAGCGGGAGGGCCCCAGATACGCAGTATTTT.

The genes are TRBV9 and TRBJ2-1; perhaps TRBD1 as D (8 bases). The CDR3 totals 15 residues. Germline assignment: CDR1 SGDLS and CDR2 YYNGEE. Trimming shortened V by 0 bases and J by 6 bases, and 13 bases separated the two germline ends. CDR3 DNA sequence: TGTGCCAGCAGCGTAGACAGGGGGGGTTTCAATGAGCAGTTCTTC. Protein sequence: CASSVDRGGFNEQFF. The variable domain in full, with the rest retrieved from reference TRBV9 and TRBJ2-1, is DSGVTQTPKHLITATGQRVTLRCSPRSGDLSVYWYQQSLDQGLQFLIQYYNGEERAKGNILERFSAQQFPDLHSELNLSSLELGDSALYFCASSVDRGGFNEQFFGPGTRLTVL.

The chain carries TRBV6-6 and TRBJ2-1, with 8 nucleotides matching TRBD1. Looked up from germline, CDR1 is MNHNY and CDR2 is SVGAGI (reference sequence). The V gene end was trimmed by 6 bases and the J gene end by 5 bases; junction bases not matched to a gene: 6. The CDR3 loop spans 14 amino acids. The CDR3 protein is CASSAPGQDNEQFF. As DNA, the CDR3 is TGTGCCAGCAGCGCCCCGGGACAGGACAATGAGCAGTTCTTC.

This rearrangement joins TRBV5-1 to TRBJ1-1, with D unclear. Germline CDR1 is SGHRS and CDR2 is YFSETQ. Trimming took 5 bases from V and 4 from J, leaving 15 bases between them. CDR3 length equals 14 residues. The CDR3 reads CASRIGQQSTEAFF. The CDR3 nucleotides are TGCGCCAGCAGGATAGGGCAGCAGAGCACTGAAGCTTTCTTT. The whole variable domain, remainder taken from reference TRBV5-1 and TRBJ1-1, is KAGVTQTPRYLIKTRGQQVTLSCSPISGHRSVSWYQQTPGQGLQFLFEYFSETQRNKGNFPGRFSGRQFSNSRSEMNVSTLELGDSALYLCASRIGQQSTEAFFGQGTRLTVV.

This clone was seen only once. Other DNA sequences in the sample encode the same CDR3. V is TRBV7-2 and J is TRBJ2-5; D ambiguous. There are 13 residues in the CDR3. V was pared by 3 bases and J by 2 bases, with 7 bases between. Germline V lookup: CDR1 SGHTA, CDR2 FQGNSA. CDR3: CASSFGPQETQYF. For the CDR3, the DNA is TGTGCCAGCAGCTTCGGACCACAAGAGACCCAGTACTTC.

This sequence joins TRBV10-3 and TRBJ2-3; 9 bases line up with TRBD2. CDR3 length: 17 residues. Germline loops: CDR1 ENHRY, CDR2 SYGVKD. The trim removed 6 bases at V and 3 bases at J, leaving 13 bases unmatched. The CDR3 DNA reads TGTGCCATCAGACTTAGCGGGAGCGGGGGGCGGACAGATACGCAGTATTTT. Translating gives CAIRLSGSGGRTDTQYF.

V is TRBV6-5 and J is TRBJ2-7; D gene uncertain. This CDR3 contains 12 residues. Between the trimmed V and J ends, which lost 4 bases and 6 bases, there was a span of 10 bases. Germline CDR1 is MNHEY and CDR2 is SVGAGI. The CDR3 region has the DNA TGTGCCAGCAGTTGGGCGAGCTTCGAGCAGTACTTC. Protein: CASSWASFEQYF.

A note on this clone: The same CDR3 arises from other DNA sequences in this sample as well. The chain couples TRBV19 to TRBJ1-6; possibly TRBD1 for D (5 bases). This CDR3 has 13 residues. V shed 6 bases and J shed 6 bases, with 9 bases lying between them. Germline-derived CDR1 and CDR2 are LNHDA and SQIVND (reference sequence). CDR3 nucleotide sequence: TGTGCCAGTAGCGGGACGGTTAATTCACCCCTCCACTTT. Its protein product is CASSGTVNSPLHF.

This clone has only one observation. The DNA for the CDR3 is TGTGCCAGCTCACTAACGGCAGGGATCTACGAGCAGTACTTC. This gives the protein CASSLTAGIYEQYF. The chain recombines TRBV18 with TRBJ2-7, with TRBD1 as a possible D gene (5 bases). This CDR3 has 14 residues. Deletions cut 4 bases from V and 3 bases from J, with 13 bases between. Germline CDR1 KGHSH, CDR2 LQKENI.

About this clone: The same CDR3 is also encoded by other DNA sequences in this sample. V gene TRBV6-5 combines with J gene TRBJ2-3, with D unclear. This CDR3 comprises 11 residues. The V gene's germline CDR1 is MNHEY and CDR2 SVGAGI. Deletions cut 5 bases from V and 5 bases from J, with 5 bases between. For the CDR3, the DNA is TGTGCCAGCAGTGACTTAGATACGCAGTATTTT. It translates to CASSDLDTQYF.

V is TRBV4-3 and J is TRBJ2-6; the D gene is possibly TRBD1 (5 bases). Deletions cut 0 bases from V and 0 bases from J, with 15 bases between. The CDR3 length is 19 residues. CDR1 is LGHNA, CDR2 YSLEER, per germline. CDR3 protein: CASSQDAAGLFSGANVLTF. The CDR3 DNA reads TGCGCCAGCAGCCAAGATGCGGCAGGGTTATTCTCTGGGGCCAACGTCCTGACTTTC.

This chain uses TRBV4-1 with TRBJ1-1; D unresolved. Trimming shortened V by 1 base and J by 3 bases, and 9 bases separated the two germline ends. CDR3 length: 14 amino acids. Germline V gene sequence: CDR1 MGHRA, CDR2 YSYEKL. DNA of the CDR3: TGCGCCAGCAGCCAAGTGTTAATGCACACTGAAGCTTTCTTT. It translates to CASSQVLMHTEAFF.

This sequence joins TRBV18 and TRBJ2-6; D remains unclear. The CDR3 runs 15 residues. Per germline, CDR1 KGHSH and CDR2 LQKENI. Trimming removed 3 bases from V and 2 bases from J, with 8 bases in between. CDR3 bases: TGTGCCAGCTCACCGGCTAGGGCTGGGGCCAACGTCCTGACTTTC. Its protein product is CASSPARAGANVLTF.

The genes are TRBV2 and TRBJ2-2, with 11 bases identical to TRBD2. V shed 8 bases and J 4 bases; nucleotides not matched to a gene: 12. This CDR3 comprises 17 residues. CDR1 is SNHLY, CDR2 FYNNEI, per germline. CDR3 DNA sequence: TGTGCCAGCCGGAAGGGTAGCGGGGGGGAGAGCACCGGGGAGCTGTTTTTT. The encoded protein is CASRKGSGGESTGELFF.

The V call is TRBV9, the J call TRBJ1-3, with D possibly TRBD1 on 6 matching bases. The CDR3 runs to 17 residues. The germline V gene has CDR1 SGDLS and CDR2 YYNGEE. V was pared by 0 bases and J by 2 bases, with 15 bases between. CDR3 DNA sequence: TGTGCCAGCAGCGTAGGAGGGTCAGGGGCGGCTGGAAACACCATATATTTT. It codes for CASSVGGSGAAGNTIYF.

The chain uses TRBV7-9 and TRBJ1-1, with D unclear. Germline V lookup: CDR1 SEHNR, CDR2 FQNEAQ (reference sequence). Deletions cut 4 bases from V and 1 base from J, with 10 bases between. The CDR3 runs 14 residues. Written as DNA, the CDR3 is TGTGCCAGCAGCTCTAAGGGTTCGAACACTGAAGCTTTCTTT. Translation: CASSSKGSNTEAFF.

The chain has TRBV5-6 and TRBJ2-6, with D perhaps TRBD1 (6 bases). Per the germline V gene, CDR1 is SGHDT and CDR2 is YYEEEE. The CDR3 loop spans 18 amino acids. V was trimmed by 2 bases and J by 2 bases, leaving 17 bases between them. CDR3 sequence (DNA): TGTGCCAGCAGCTTTCAGACAGGCCGGAGCGCTGGGGCCAACGTCCTGACTTTC. Translation: CASSFQTGRSAGANVLTF.

The chain couples TRBV6-6 to TRBJ2-5, with D perhaps matching TRBD1 or TRBD2 (5 bases each). CDR1 is MNHNY, CDR2 SVGAGI, per germline (reference sequence). V dropped 9 bases and J dropped 5 bases, with 22 bases sitting between them. This CDR3 region has 15 residues. CDR3 amino acids: CASRTGGGEGETQYF. Written as DNA, the CDR3 is TGTGCCAGTCGGACGGGTGGGGGAGAAGGGGAGACCCAGTACTTC.

The chain recombines TRBV4-1 with TRBJ2-1, with D perhaps TRBD1 (6 bases). Germline assignment: CDR1 MGHRA and CDR2 YSYEKL. The V end lost 4 bases, the J end lost 3 bases, and 13 bases lay between the germline ends. CDR3 length equals 15 residues. The CDR3, as DNA: TGCGCCAGCAGCCGACAGGAGTTAAACTACAATGAGCAGTTCTTC. Amino acid sequence: CASSRQELNYNEQFF.

The V and J genes are TRBV7-2 and TRBJ1-3; D uncertain. This CDR3 is built from 17 residues. Trimming took 0 bases from V and 0 from J, leaving 12 bases between them. The germline V gene has CDR1 SGHTA and CDR2 FQGNSA. CDR3 nucleotides: TGTGCCAGCAGCTTAGCGTACGCAGCCACCTCTGGAAACACCATATATTTT. Amino acid sequence: CASSLAYAATSGNTIYF.

This sequence joins TRBV13 and TRBJ2-3; 9 bases align to TRBD2. V lost 4 bases to trimming and J lost 2 bases; unmatched junction nucleotides: 13. Germline lookup yields CDR1 PRHDT and CDR2 FYEKMQ (reference sequence). The CDR3 is 18 amino acids. The CDR3 loop is CASSSGTDIAGDTDTQYF. CDR3 in DNA: TGTGCCAGCAGCTCAGGGACGGATATAGCGGGGGACACAGATACGCAGTATTTT.

The count of this clone is one. V usage is TRBV6-5 and J usage is TRBJ1-1; D not resolved. The germline CDR1 and CDR2 sequences are MNHEY and SVGAGI. Trimming left V 8 bases short and J 3 bases short, with 16 bases between. The CDR3 contains 14 residues. In DNA form, the CDR3 reads TGTGCCAGCTTCCGGATTGGGAGGTACACTGAAGCTTTCTTT. Residues: CASFRIGRYTEAFF.

This clone showed up just once. J is TRBJ1-6 and V is TRBV27; TRBD1 is a possible D gene (5 bases). CDR1 is MNHEY and CDR2 is SMNVEV in the germline V gene (reference sequence). The CDR3 runs to 14 residues. Deletions cut 4 bases from V and 4 bases from J, with 8 bases between. CDR3 nucleotides: TGTGCCAGCAGTTCCGGGACTTATAATTCACCCCTCCACTTT. Residues: CASSSGTYNSPLHF.

Concerning this clone itself: Other DNA sequences in the sample encode the same CDR3. The chain uses TRBV5-1 and TRBJ1-1; D possibly corresponds to TRBD1 (6 bases). Germline CDR1 and CDR2: SGHRS and YFSETQ. The CDR3 extends over 14 amino acids. The V end was cut by 0 bases, the J end by 1 base, with 7 bases between. The CDR3 bases are TGCGCCAGCAGCTTGGGACAGGCGAACACTGAAGCTTTCTTT. It yields the protein CASSLGQANTEAFF. The complete variable domain, with remaining parts taken from reference TRBV5-1 and TRBJ1-1, reads KAGVTQTPRYLIKTRGQQVTLSCSPISGHRSVSWYQQTPGQGLQFLFEYFSETQRNKGNFPGRFSGRQFSNSRSEMNVSTLELGDSALYLCASSLGQANTEAFFGQGTRLTVV.